This TCR beta chain is from a study of blood T cell repertoires in COVID-19. Study overall: Whether acute or convalescent, the COVID-19 samples came from the United States, Italy and Spain. The analysed material was cDNA or gDNA that came from T cells, B-cell-depleted T cells, or PBMCs.

J lost 3 bases, V lost 4 bases, and 11 bases had no gene match. The length of the CDR3 is 16 residues. Per the germline V gene, CDR1 is SGHRS and CDR2 is YFSETQ. The authors' processing: Amplified reference gene primers provided the basis for estimating nucleated cell counts. TCRdb keeps only in-frame clones here, not all; method: immunoSEQ multiplex PCR. For V, J and clone size, that table is used; D and trimming come from the DNA. Among approximately 100,000 clones, roughly nine tenths were seen once, and the ten largest hold about 34%. The receptor comes from a woman aged 80 or over with acute or convalescent COVID-19. Sequencing input: peripheral blood. This rearrangement joins TRBV5-1 to TRBJ2-3; 7 bases line up with TRBD1. The CDR3 protein is CASSLRTGFSTDTQYF. The CDR3 region has the DNA TGCGCCAGCAGCCTGAGGACAGGTTTTTCAACAGATACGCAGTATTTT.